A single sample gave rise to the 17 T cell receptor beta chains below, sequenced in a study of blood T cell repertoires in COVID-19. Here immunoSEQ multiplex PCR was the method, and the copy in TCRdb shows in-frame clones only, minus some. The sample includes around 100,000 clones, about 89% of them seen just once. The specimen was peripheral blood. These receptors all come from a man aged 40-49 years with acute or convalescent COVID-19.

This chain links TRBV7-9 with TRBJ2-5; D is unclear. CDR1 is SEHNR, CDR2 FQNEAQ, per germline (reference sequence). This CDR3 contains 10 residues. V was pared by 8 bases and J by 3 bases, with 4 bases between. This CDR3 is CASAEETQYF. The CDR3 DNA sequence: TGTGCCAGCGCAGAAGAGACCCAGTACTTC.

This clone was observed once. The chain has TRBV5-5 and TRBJ1-1; 9 bases fit TRBD1. CDR1 is SGHKS and CDR2 is YYEKEE in the germline V gene (reference sequence). This CDR3 is built from 15 residues. After removal of 3 bases from V and 1 base from J, the junction contained 4 bases not matched to a gene. The CDR3 spells CASSSTGGANTEAFF. DNA for the CDR3: TGTGCCAGCAGCTCAACAGGGGGCGCGAACACTGAAGCTTTCTTT.

The chain is built from TRBV7-7 and TRBJ2-3, with TRBD2 as a possible D gene (5 bases). This CDR3 has 14 amino acids. Germline V gene lookup returns CDR1 SSHAT and CDR2 FNYEAQ (reference sequence). V lost 1 base and J lost 4, with 9 bases in between. The CDR3 nucleotides read TGTGCCAGCAGCTTAGATATGGGAGCAGATACGCAGTATTTT. Translating it yields CASSLDMGADTQYF.

The chain links TRBV6-5 to TRBJ1-1; D is unresolved. CDR3 length: 13 residues. In germline, CDR1 is MNHEY, CDR2 SVGAGI. Deletions cut 7 bases from V and 0 bases from J, with 9 bases between. The CDR3 nucleotides read TGTGCCAGCAAGACGGAGCTGAACACTGAAGCTTTCTTT. It yields the protein CASKTELNTEAFF.

The chain uses TRBV30 and TRBJ1-5, with D perhaps matching TRBD1 (5 bases). The CDR3 is 16 amino acids. V was cut by 0 bases and J by 2 bases, with 14 bases left in between. Germline V gene data show CDR1 as GTSNPN and CDR2 as SVGIG (reference sequence). DNA for the CDR3: TGTGCCTGGAGTGTACGCGGGGGTAGTGGCAATCAGCCCCAGCATTTT. Encoded protein: CAWSVRGGSGNQPQHF.

This clone appeared once. The gene calls are TRBV12-3 or TRBV12-4 and TRBJ2-7, with a tentative D call TRBD2 (5 bases). The CDR3 covers 12 residues. V dropped 7 bases and J dropped 4 bases, with 11 bases sitting between them. The CDR3 here is CASTASGYEQYF. The CDR3 coding sequence is TGTGCCAGCACCGCTTCGGGATACGAGCAGTACTTC.

The chain combines TRBV6-2 or TRBV6-3 with TRBJ2-7; the match to TRBD2 covers 8 bases. The V gene's germline CDR1 is MNHEY and CDR2 SVGEGT. V lost 0 bases and J lost 1; bases outside the gene matches: 17. This CDR3 spans 20 amino acids. This chain's CDR3 is CASSYSLPLSQAGASYEQYF. The CDR3 coding sequence is TGTGCCAGCAGTTACTCATTACCCCTCTCCCAAGCGGGGGCATCCTACGAGCAGTACTTC.

This rearrangement joins TRBV14 to TRBJ2-3; D possibly corresponds to TRBD1 (6 bases). Trimming left V 2 bases short and J 0 bases short, with 15 bases between. The CDR3 consists of 17 residues. Germline-derived CDR1 and CDR2 are SGHDN and FVKESK. CDR3 amino acids: CASSQRGPGVSTDTQYF. The DNA for the CDR3 is TGTGCCAGCAGCCAACGCGGGCCAGGGGTCAGCACAGATACGCAGTATTTT.

V usage is TRBV20-1 and J usage is TRBJ2-3; the match to TRBD1 covers 7 bases. Unmatched junction bases numbered 4, after V lost 3 bases and J lost 1 base. Germline V gives CDR1 DFQATT, CDR2 SNEGSKA (reference sequence). CDR3 length equals 14 residues. CDR3 amino acids: CSASWGTGTDTQYF. The DNA of the CDR3 is TGCAGTGCTAGTTGGGGGACAGGCACAGATACGCAGTATTTT.

The V gene is TRBV3-1 (or the pseudogene TRBV3-2), the J gene TRBJ1-2, with a possible D match to TRBD1 (5 bases). The ends were cut back, 0 bases at V and 3 bases at J, with 8 bases in the middle. The germline V gene encodes CDR1 LGHDT and CDR2 YNNKEL (reference sequence). The CDR3 consists of 14 residues. The CDR3 loop is CASSQDRADYGYTF. The CDR3 nucleotides are TGTGCCAGCAGCCAAGACAGGGCGGACTATGGCTACACCTTC.

The V gene is TRBV3-1 (or the pseudogene TRBV3-2), the J gene TRBJ2-2; 9 nucleotides align to TRBD2. V shed 3 bases, J shed 6 bases, and the junction held 8 bases outside the gene matches. From germline, CDR1 is LGHDT and CDR2 YNNKEL (reference sequence). The CDR3 runs 16 residues. This CDR3 is CASSQGRGRAAGELFF. CDR3 coding DNA: TGTGCCAGCAGCCAGGGTCGCGGGAGGGCCGCCGGGGAGCTGTTTTTT.

The chain combines TRBV3-1 (or the pseudogene TRBV3-2) with TRBJ1-2, with TRBD1 identical over 8 bases. Per the germline V gene, CDR1 is LGHDT and CDR2 is YNNKEL (reference sequence). V was pared by 0 bases and J by 8 bases, with 5 bases of the junction left unmatched. The length of the CDR3 is 14 residues. CDR3 DNA: TGTGCCAGCAGCCAAGACGGACAGGGAAGGGGCTACACCTTC. Translated, it gives CASSQDGQGRGYTF.

The rearrangement uses TRBV7-2 and TRBJ2-3; 9 positions agree with TRBD2. This CDR3 is built from 15 residues. The trim removed 2 bases at V and 0 bases at J, leaving 0 bases unmatched. Germline V lookup: CDR1 SGHTA, CDR2 FQGNSA. The CDR3 spells CASSLLAGSTDTQYF. The CDR3 nucleotides are TGTGCCAGCAGCTTACTAGCGGGGAGCACAGATACGCAGTATTTT.

The table lists this clone with a count of one. The J gene is TRBJ1-1, the V gene TRBV2; no firm D call. V was cut by 4 bases and J by 2 bases, with 11 bases left in between. The CDR3 is made up of 14 amino acids. Germline V lookup: CDR1 SNHLY, CDR2 FYNNEI. As DNA, the CDR3 is TGTGCCAGCAGTGTCATTAGCCCAAACACTGAAGCTTTCTTT. This sequence encodes CASSVISPNTEAFF.

The sample holds one count of this clone. The chain has TRBV3-1 (or the pseudogene TRBV3-2) and TRBJ2-1, with 15 bases fitting TRBD2. The CDR3 extends over 18 amino acids. Germline trimming cut 2 bases from V and 5 bases from J; bases unmatched to any gene: 7. CDR1 LGHDT and CDR2 YNNKEL come from the germline V gene (reference sequence). DNA for the CDR3: TGTGCCAGCAGCCAAAGTGGGACTAGCGGGAGGCTGAACAATGAGCAGTTCTTC. Translation: CASSQSGTSGRLNNEQFF.

This clone was recorded a few times. The chain recombines TRBV6-5 with TRBJ2-1; 8 bases are shared with TRBD2. Germline V gene sequence: CDR1 MNHEY, CDR2 SVGAGI. CDR3 length: 14 amino acids. With V trimmed by 6 bases and J by 6 bases, 7 bases remained unmatched. The chain's CDR3 is CASRGGRSVNEQFF. The CDR3 region has the DNA TGTGCCAGCAGAGGCGGGAGGAGTGTCAATGAGCAGTTCTTC.

The chain has TRBV29-1 and TRBJ1-1, with D possibly being TRBD1 (6 bases). Germline assignment: CDR1 SQVTM and CDR2 ANQGSEA. Trimming removed 1 base from V and 5 bases from J, with 8 bases in between. CDR3 length: 12 residues. The CDR3 spells CSVEVGQTEAFF. The CDR3 nucleotides read TGCAGCGTTGAAGTCGGACAGACTGAAGCTTTCTTT.